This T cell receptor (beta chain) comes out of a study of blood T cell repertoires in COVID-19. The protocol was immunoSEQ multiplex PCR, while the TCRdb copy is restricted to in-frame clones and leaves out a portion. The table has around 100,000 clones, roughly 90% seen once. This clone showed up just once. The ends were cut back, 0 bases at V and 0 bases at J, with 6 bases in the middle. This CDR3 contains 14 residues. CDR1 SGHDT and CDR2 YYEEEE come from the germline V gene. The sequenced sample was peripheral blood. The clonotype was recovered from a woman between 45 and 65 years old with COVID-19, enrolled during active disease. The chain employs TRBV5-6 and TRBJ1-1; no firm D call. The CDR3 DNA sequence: TGTGCCAGCAGCTTGGCCCAGATGAACACTGAAGCTTTCTTT. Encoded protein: CASSLAQMNTEAFF. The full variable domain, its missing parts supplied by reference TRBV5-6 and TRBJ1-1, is DAGVTQSPTHLIKTRGQQVTLRCSPKSGHDTVSWYQQALGQGPQFIFQYYEEEERQRGNFPDRFSGHQFPNYSSELNVNALLLGDSALYLCASSLAQMNTEAFFGQGTRLTVV.